This entry describes one T cell receptor beta chain. Which antigen it targets is not known. No much larger clone exists at a distance of one base, and base qualities are not known. This sample was included in a study of OX40 agonist ivuxolimab in advanced cancers. Regarding the study in general: Ivuxolimab was a fully human IgG2 agonistic monoclonal antibody targeting the costimulatory receptor OX40 (CD134). Intravenous ivuxolimab was administered to patients every 2 weeks at six dose levels: 0.01, 0.1, 0.3, 1.5, 3 and 10 mg/kg. Among the approximately 54 dose-escalation patients, about 20 had hepatocellular carcinoma, around 15 melanoma, 9 renal cell carcinoma and 9 head and neck cancer. In the dose-escalation cohort, roughly four fifths of patients were male, and the mean age was approximately 55 years, with a range of about 23 to 90. Prior anti-PD-1, anti-PD-L1 or anti-CTLA-4 therapy was permitted, and roughly two fifths of dose-escalation patients had received checkpoint inhibitors. Three dose-escalation patients achieved partial responses, one with hepatocellular carcinoma and two with cutaneous melanoma. The purpose of peripheral TCRbeta sequencing was to test whether ivuxolimab changed TCR sequence diversity and led to clonal T-cell expansion. The paper describes the monotherapy dose-escalation part (N ≈ 49 patients) of the phase I trial of ivuxolimab.

The CDR3, cysteine through phenylalanine, is 15 amino acids long. The only DNA kept is the CDR3, 45 bases in frame from the first base. At the junction V is shortened by 8 bases and J by 1 base, with 16 bases in between. CDR1 and CDR2 (MNHEY, SVGAGI) derive from the germline V gene. Genomic DNA was isolated from the sorted cells so that the TCRbeta CDR3 region could be sequenced. The immunoSEQ Assay was used for sequencing of TCRbeta CDR3 regions. Held by TCRdb, this immuneACCESS table contains in-frame sequences only and omits some clones. Under half of the omission traces to an unresolved V gene where checked; the cause of the rest is unknown. The sample table holds 70,000 to 90,000 clones, of which roughly 80% were seen once. In total, the top ten clones hold around 6.6% of the sample. What the work shows at the level of the full study, not this receptor alone: In partial responders in the 0.1-3.0 mg/kg groups, normalized peripheral clonal expansion was found to be among the lowest, especially among CD8+ T cells. After ivuxolimab, CD8+ T cells had more expanded clones than CD4+ T cells on average. At doses of 0.1 to 3.0 mg/kg, clonal expansion of both CD4+ and CD8+ T cells in blood was seen between baseline and week 6. Low levels of normalized T-cell clonal expansion were also shown by some nonresponding patients. Which antigens the clonally expanded peripheral T cells were specific for was not determined.

The trial excluded patients who had a history of autoimmune disease or who were on systemic immunosuppression. Peripheral blood for TCR sequencing was collected from all dose cohorts at baseline, on cycle 4 day 1, and on cycle 7 day 1. The samples were taken from a phase I, first-in-human, multicenter, open-label dose-escalation trial of ivuxolimab. Adults with locally advanced or metastatic melanoma, renal cell carcinoma, hepatocellular carcinoma or head and neck squamous cell carcinoma were enrolled in the trial. Before TCR sequencing, CD4+ and CD8+ T cells were separately sorted from peripheral blood.

This sequence uses TRBV6-5 and TRBJ2-3, and possibly TRBD2, on 6 matching bases. The source material was CD4+ or CD8+ T cells sorted from blood, sampled in a trial of the OX40 agonist ivuxolimab. The clonotype was recovered from an adult with an advanced solid tumor such as melanoma, head and neck, liver or kidney cancer. DNA sequence: TGTGCCAGCTCCAGGACCCGACTAGGCACAGATACGCAGTATTTT. Translated, it reads CASSRTRLGTDTQYF.